This T cell receptor beta chain comes out of a study of T-cell memory formation after mild COVID-19. Study-wide results and limits: Within pre-infection memory, some responding clones were found, suggesting cross-reactive memory joined.

A note on this clonotype: Its specificity is not known.

TCRdb itself ran the 5' RACE reads through MiXCR, one entry per CDR3 protein. In the table there are a few hundred thousand distinct CDR3 sequences, about 21% of which are singletons. J lost 3 bases, V lost 3 bases, and 9 bases had no gene match. Germline V gene lookup returns CDR1 LNHDA and CDR2 SQIVND (reference sequence). The CDR3 is 16 residues long. The rearrangement uses TRBV19 and TRBJ2-3, with 7 bases fitting TRBD2. The sequenced material came from PBMCs or a T cell subset sorted from them (not recorded which). The TCR comes from an adult woman who had mild COVID-19 (a few samples of this study predate the infection). Cell type and time point are not known. The CDR3 region is CASSIGGTTLTDTQYF. The CDR3 DNA sequence: TGTGCCAGTAGTATTGGGGGGACTACCCTTACAGATACGCAGTATTTT.